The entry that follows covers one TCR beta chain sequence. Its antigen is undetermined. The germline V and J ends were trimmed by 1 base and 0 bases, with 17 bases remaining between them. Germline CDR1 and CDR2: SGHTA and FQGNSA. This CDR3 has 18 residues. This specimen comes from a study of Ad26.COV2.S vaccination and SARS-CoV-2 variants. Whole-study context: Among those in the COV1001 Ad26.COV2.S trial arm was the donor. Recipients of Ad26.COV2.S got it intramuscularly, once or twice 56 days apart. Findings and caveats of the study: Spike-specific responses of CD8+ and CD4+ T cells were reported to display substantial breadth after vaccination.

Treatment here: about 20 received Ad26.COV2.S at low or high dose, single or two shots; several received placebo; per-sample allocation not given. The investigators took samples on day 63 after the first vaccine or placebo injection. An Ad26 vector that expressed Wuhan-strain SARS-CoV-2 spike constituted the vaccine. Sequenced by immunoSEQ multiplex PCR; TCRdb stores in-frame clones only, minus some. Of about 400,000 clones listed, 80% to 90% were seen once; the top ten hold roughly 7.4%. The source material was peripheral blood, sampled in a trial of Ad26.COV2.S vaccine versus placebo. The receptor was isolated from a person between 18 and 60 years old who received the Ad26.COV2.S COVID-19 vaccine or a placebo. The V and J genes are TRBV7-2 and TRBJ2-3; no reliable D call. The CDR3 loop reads CASSLDPPAGQSTDTQYF. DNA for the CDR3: TGTGCCAGCAGCTTAGACCCCCCCGCAGGCCAAAGCACAGATACGCAGTATTTT.